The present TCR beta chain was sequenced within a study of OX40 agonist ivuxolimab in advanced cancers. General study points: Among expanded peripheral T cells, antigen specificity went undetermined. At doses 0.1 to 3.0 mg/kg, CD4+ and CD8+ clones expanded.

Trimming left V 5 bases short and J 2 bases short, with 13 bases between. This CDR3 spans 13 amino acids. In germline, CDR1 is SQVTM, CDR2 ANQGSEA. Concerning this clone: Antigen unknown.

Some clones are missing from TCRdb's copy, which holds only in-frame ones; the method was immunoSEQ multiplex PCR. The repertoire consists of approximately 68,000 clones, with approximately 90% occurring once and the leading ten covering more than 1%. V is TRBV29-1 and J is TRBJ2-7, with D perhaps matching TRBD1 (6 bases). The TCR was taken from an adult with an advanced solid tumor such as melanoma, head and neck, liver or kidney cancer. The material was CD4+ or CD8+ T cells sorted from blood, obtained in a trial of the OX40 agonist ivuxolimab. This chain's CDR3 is CSVLATGAYEQYF. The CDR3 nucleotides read TGCAGCGTTCTTGCGACAGGTGCCTACGAGCAGTACTTC.